The clone carrying this T cell receptor (beta chain) was detected a few times. Its antigen is still unknown. These data are taken from a study of T cells in Graves' hyperthyroidism and ophthalmopathy. Study-wide results and caveats: In validation, the model predicted ophthalmopathy. These predictions came a median about 6.8 months before onset. Most thyroid clonotypes that were expanded above 0.001 also turned up in blood.

From RNA transcripts, TCR beta CDR3 regions were amplified. HTBI primers were used for first-round RT-PCR of the TCR CDR3. A single record per CDR3 protein comes from TCRdb applying MiXCR to the multiplex PCR reads. The sample contains around 240,000 distinct CDR3 sequences, about 17% of which appear only once. Uncontrolled infection, other autoimmune disease, pregnancy or lactation excluded patients. Together with thyroid ultrasound, orbital computed tomography, serum thyroxine and TRAb, clinical symptoms were used for diagnoses. Germline-derived CDR1 and CDR2 are SGHTA and FQGNSA. With V trimmed by 5 bases and J by 8 bases, 8 bases remained unmatched. There are 16 residues in the CDR3.

V usage is TRBV7-2 and J usage is TRBJ2-2; 13 nucleotides match TRBD2. This receptor was identified in a woman under 30 with Graves' ophthalmopathy. The sequenced sample consisted of blood. The CDR3 loop is CASSPGTSGIVGELFF. CDR3 bases: TGTGCCAGCAGCCCAGGGACTAGCGGGATAGTGGGGGAGCTGTTTTTT.